The clone carrying this TCR beta chain was picked up one time. The data stem from a study of blood T cell repertoires in COVID-19. Here immunoSEQ multiplex PCR was the method, and the copy in TCRdb shows in-frame clones only, minus some. Among about 410,000 clones listed, under 90% were seen once. Two consecutive negative NP/OP PCR tests, clearance, or resolved symptoms defined Cohort 3 recovery. Germline values: CDR1 SNHLY, CDR2 FYNNEI. Trimming stripped 5 bases from V and 0 bases from J, with 11 bases between. This CDR3 has 14 residues. Sequencing was done on a sample of PBMCs or T cells enriched from blood (not recorded which). The TCR comes from a woman between 25 and 40 years old who had recovered from COVID-19. The J gene is TRBJ2-7, the V gene TRBV2, with D unclear. CDR3 amino acids: CASSSEYSSYEQYF. DNA of the CDR3: TGTGCCAGCAGTTCCGAATATAGCTCCTACGAGCAGTACTTC.